The clone carrying this TCR beta chain was seen a few times. Its antigen remains unknown. TCRdb fed the 5' RACE reads into MiXCR, producing one record per CDR3 protein. The top ten clones hold around 24% of a sample with approximately 300,000 distinct CDR3 sequences, 15% to 20% of them seen once. This sample was included in a study of T-cell memory formation after mild COVID-19. Germline CDR1 is SEHNR and CDR2 is FQNEAQ (reference sequence). The junction had 7 bases not matched to a gene; V was cut back by 2 bases and J by 0 bases. CDR3 length equals 17 residues. Study outcomes and limitations: For contracting clones, CD4+ ones sat mainly in CM and EM, CD8+ in EMRA.

The chain has TRBV7-9 and TRBJ1-5, with 7 bases fitting TRBD1. This TCR came from a man aged 18 to 30 who had mild COVID-19 (a few samples of this study predate the infection). Cell type and time point are not known. The sample comprised PBMCs or a T cell subset sorted from them (not recorded which). CDR3 protein: CASSLQDRSDSNQPQHF. Written as DNA, the CDR3 is TGTGCCAGCAGCTTACAGGACAGGTCCGATAGCAATCAGCCCCAGCATTTT.